The 27 T cell receptor beta chains below were found in one sample sequenced in a study of blood T cell dynamics during melanoma immunotherapy. This sample's time point: pre-treatment baseline. Profiling relied on immunoSEQ multiplex PCR, and the TCRdb table lists in-frame clones only, not all of them. The sample has more than 15,000 clones, 65% to 90% seen once. Sequencing used blood, obtained from a patient treated with checkpoint blockade. The receptors derive from a human donor with melanoma.

The rearrangement links TRBV19 to TRBJ2-7, with a weak D call TRBD1 (6 bases). Trimming stripped 5 bases from V and 4 bases from J, with 18 bases between. In germline, CDR1 is LNHDA, CDR2 SQIVND (reference sequence). The CDR3 has 15 amino acids. The CDR3 DNA reads as TGTGCCAGTAGTCGCACAGGGTTGGCTAATTACGAGCAGTACTTC. Protein product: CASSRTGLANYEQYF.

The chain couples TRBV7-9 to TRBJ2-7; 13 nucleotides match TRBD2. J was trimmed by 1 base and V by 2 bases; bases with no gene match: 5. In germline, CDR1 is SEHNR, CDR2 FQNEAQ (reference sequence). The CDR3 is 17 amino acids. This CDR3 reads CASSLNTSGRVSYEQYF. In nucleotides, the CDR3 is TGTGCCAGCAGCTTAAACACTAGCGGGAGGGTTTCCTACGAGCAGTACTTC.

In DNA form, the CDR3 reads TGTGCCAGCAGCGTCGGGACTAGCGGGAGGGGCGAGCAGTACTTC. Translation: CASSVGTSGRGEQYF. This chain uses TRBV7-3 with TRBJ2-7, with 16 bases identical to TRBD2. This CDR3 comprises 15 residues. Germline trimming cut 5 bases from V and 6 bases from J; bases unmatched to any gene: 4. The germline gives CDR1 SGHTA, CDR2 FQGTGA.

The chain links TRBV27 to TRBJ2-5; tentatively, D is TRBD1 (6 bases). The end of the DNA is better explained by TRBJ2-7, so the J call may be wrong. The CDR3 runs 13 residues. The V gene's germline CDR1 is MNHEY and CDR2 SMNVEV (reference sequence). CDR3 nucleotides: TGTGCCAGCAGTTTCTTACAGGGCTACGAGCAGTACTTC. Its translation: CASSFLQGYEQYF.

This clone was seen more than once but under ten times. This chain joins TRBV7-8 and TRBJ2-4; tentatively, D is TRBD1 or TRBD2 (7 bases each). The length of the CDR3 is 15 residues. Trimming stripped 5 bases from V and 3 bases from J, with 14 bases between. Germline CDR1 is SGHVS and CDR2 is FQNEAQ. The CDR3 spells CASSQGGAVKNIQYF. For the CDR3, the DNA is TGTGCCAGCAGCCAGGGGGGGGCTGTCAAAAACATTCAGTACTTC.

CDR3 nucleotides: TGCGCCAGCAGCTACGGACGGCGGGGGGCTACAACTAATGAAAAACTGTTTTTT. Protein sequence: CASSYGRRGATTNEKLFF. V usage is TRBV5-1 and J usage is TRBJ1-4; maybe TRBD1 (6 bases). The ends were cut back, 3 bases at V and 0 bases at J, with 18 bases in the middle. CDR1 SGHRS and CDR2 YFSETQ come from the germline V gene. The CDR3 runs to 18 residues.

This chain connects TRBV13 to TRBJ2-7, with 7 bases that match TRBD1. Germline V lookup: CDR1 PRHDT, CDR2 FYEKMQ (reference sequence). The CDR3 loop spans 14 amino acids. V dropped 3 bases and J dropped 5; count of bases not matched to a gene: 7. For the CDR3, the DNA is TGTGCCAGCAGCTTGAAGGGGGCGCCCCACGAGCAGTACTTC. This translates into CASSLKGAPHEQYF.

This sequence joins TRBV28 and TRBJ2-5; the D call may be TRBD1 or TRBD2 (5 bases each). V dropped 4 bases and J dropped 3 bases, with 15 bases sitting between them. This CDR3 contains 15 residues. The germline gives CDR1 MDHEN, CDR2 SYDVKM. The CDR3 protein is CASSWGWGEEETQYF. The CDR3 DNA reads as TGTGCCAGCAGTTGGGGCTGGGGAGAAGAAGAGACCCAGTACTTC.

This chain connects TRBV7-6 to TRBJ1-4, with D maybe TRBD1 (5 bases). Per germline, CDR1 SGHVS and CDR2 FNYEAQ. V shed 1 base and J shed 8 bases, with 14 bases lying between them. The CDR3 contains 15 residues. The CDR3 spells CASSLGAGKGEKLFF. CDR3 DNA sequence: TGTGCCAGCAGCTTAGGGGCAGGGAAAGGCGAAAAACTGTTTTTT.

V and J are TRBV18 and TRBJ2-2, with D maybe TRBD1 (6 bases). From germline, CDR1 is KGHSH and CDR2 LQKENI. Deletions cut 3 bases from V and 6 bases from J, with 17 bases between. This CDR3 region has 16 residues. The CDR3 protein is CASSPPRRGYSGELFF. The CDR3 DNA follows: TGTGCCAGCTCACCCCCGCGCAGGGGATATTCCGGGGAGCTGTTTTTT.

The chain joins TRBV5-4 to TRBJ2-7; TRBD1 aligns across 7 bases. The CDR3 spans 14 residues. The germline CDR1 and CDR2 sequences are SGHNT and YYREEE (reference sequence). The trim removed 1 base at V and 3 bases at J, leaving 4 bases unmatched. DNA for the CDR3: TGTGCCAGCAGCTTGCGACAGGGCGGCTACGAGCAGTACTTC. Protein product: CASSLRQGGYEQYF.

The chain links TRBV29-1 to TRBJ1-1; D gene ambiguous. CDR3 length: 10 residues. Germline V gene sequence: CDR1 SQVTM, CDR2 ANQGSEA. The V and J ends lost 7 bases and 3 bases respectively, with 6 bases between them. The CDR3 DNA follows: TGCAGCGCTGGGGACACTGAAGCTTTCTTT. Protein product: CSAGDTEAFF.

This chain links TRBV28 with TRBJ2-3, with D unclear. Germline V gene data show CDR1 as MDHEN and CDR2 as SYDVKM. This CDR3 has 18 amino acids. V dropped 3 bases and J dropped 1 base, with 20 bases sitting between them. For the CDR3, the DNA is TGTGCCAGCAGTTTGGGGTTGGGATTTAGGCCGGGCACAGATACGCAGTATTTT. Its translation: CASSLGLGFRPGTDTQYF. The full variable domain, in which reference TRBV28 and TRBJ2-3 provide the parts outside the CDR3, is DVKVTQSSRYLVKRTGEKVFLECVQDMDHENMFWYRQDPGLGLRLIYFSYDVKMKEKGDIPEGYSVSREKKERFSLILESASTNQTSMYLCASSLGLGFRPGTDTQYFGPGTRLTVL.

The chain couples TRBV18 to TRBJ2-7; no clear D gene. CDR3 size: 15 residues. Germline V gene sequence: CDR1 KGHSH, CDR2 LQKENI. Trimming removed 0 bases at V and 3 bases at J, with 12 bases between. The CDR3 spells CASSPPGGRYYEQYF. As DNA, the CDR3 is TGTGCCAGCTCACCACCGGGTGGGCGGTACTACGAGCAGTACTTC. Drawing the rest from reference TRBV18 and TRBJ2-7, the complete variable domain is NAGVMQNPRHLVRRRGQEARLRCSPMKGHSHVYWYRQLPEEGLKFMVYLQKENIIDESGMPKERFSAEFPKEGPSILRIQQVVRGDSAAYFCASSPPGGRYYEQYFGPGTRLTVT.

The CDR3 loop is CASSLGARTEAFF. DNA for the CDR3: TGTGCCAGCAGCTTGGGGGCGCGTACTGAAGCTTTCTTT. This rearrangement joins TRBV7-3 to TRBJ1-1, with D possibly TRBD1 on 6 matching bases. This CDR3 has 13 amino acids. Germline CDR1 is SGHTA and CDR2 is FQGTGA. V was shortened by 3 bases and J by 5 bases, with 10 bases between the two germline ends.

The chain has TRBV30 and TRBJ1-2; the D is unclear. The CDR3 has 15 amino acids. Germline lookup yields CDR1 GTSNPN and CDR2 SVGIG (reference sequence). The V and J ends lost 5 bases and 6 bases respectively, with 22 bases between them. The CDR3 loop reads CAWGLGPLGMDGYTF. The CDR3 nucleotides read TGTGCCTGGGGGCTAGGGCCACTTGGAATGGATGGCTACACCTTC.

The rearrangement uses TRBV6-5 and TRBJ2-2; tentatively, D is TRBD2 (6 bases). Per the germline V gene, CDR1 is MNHEY and CDR2 is SVGAGI. Between the trimmed V and J ends, which lost 10 bases and 5 bases, there was a span of 17 bases. The CDR3 is made up of 14 amino acids. CDR3 amino acids: CATRGMGGTGELFF. For the CDR3, the DNA is TGTGCCACCCGAGGAATGGGGGGAACCGGGGAGCTGTTTTTT.

This chain uses TRBV4-1 with TRBJ1-1; D gene uncertain. Trimming pared 3 bases from V and 10 bases from J, leaving 15 bases between. This CDR3 region has 13 residues. Germline V gives CDR1 MGHRA, CDR2 YSYEKL. The chain's CDR3 is CASSHWRLEVAFF. The CDR3, as DNA: TGCGCCAGCAGCCACTGGAGGTTGGAAGTAGCTTTCTTT.

The chain employs TRBV28 and TRBJ2-5, with TRBD2 matching over 8 bases. Losses at the gene ends were 1 base for V and 13 bases for J; bases not matched to a gene: 5. CDR1 is MDHEN and CDR2 is SYDVKM in the germline V gene. CDR3 length: 12 residues. Written as DNA, the CDR3 is TGTGCCAGCAGTTTATTAGCGGGATTCTTGTACTTC. It specifies CASSLLAGFLYF.

This chain joins TRBV30 and TRBJ2-7; D might be TRBD2 (5 bases). The germline CDR1 and CDR2 sequences are GTSNPN and SVGIG (reference sequence). The CDR3 runs to 14 residues. Trimming cost V 0 bases and J 5 bases, with 14 bases left between them. CDR3 DNA sequence: TGTGCCTGGAGTGTAGGCCTAGCTAGAAACGAGCAGTACTTC. Amino acid sequence: CAWSVGLARNEQYF.

DNA for the CDR3: TGTGCCACCAGTTTTCTCCGGACAGCTAGCAATCAGCCCCAGCATTTT. Amino acid sequence: CATSFLRTASNQPQHF. V usage is TRBV19 and J usage is TRBJ1-5; tentatively, D is TRBD1 (6 bases). Per the germline V gene, CDR1 is LNHDA and CDR2 is SQIVND (reference sequence). There are 16 residues in the CDR3. The ends were cut back, 10 bases at V and 0 bases at J, with 19 bases in the middle.

The rearrangement uses TRBV18 and TRBJ1-3; D is undetermined. Trimming removed 5 bases from V and 0 bases from J, with 14 bases in between. Germline assignment: CDR1 KGHSH and CDR2 LQKENI. This CDR3 spans 16 amino acids. The CDR3 spells CASSELNAYSGNTIYF. The CDR3 DNA is TGTGCCAGCTCAGAACTTAATGCTTACTCTGGAAACACCATATATTTT. The full variable domain, its missing parts supplied by reference TRBV18 and TRBJ1-3, is NAGVMQNPRHLVRRRGQEARLRCSPMKGHSHVYWYRQLPEEGLKFMVYLQKENIIDESGMPKERFSAEFPKEGPSILRIQQVVRGDSAAYFCASSELNAYSGNTIYFGEGSWLTVV.

The rearrangement joins TRBV7-9 to TRBJ2-1, with D maybe TRBD2 (6 bases). The germline V gene encodes CDR1 SEHNR and CDR2 FQNEAQ (reference sequence). The CDR3 is made up of 16 amino acids. V was pared by 3 bases and J by 3 bases, with 15 bases between. The CDR3 DNA is TGTGCCAGCAGCTTGGGAGTCTGGCGGGGCTACAATGAGCAGTTCTTC. This gives the protein CASSLGVWRGYNEQFF.

This rearrangement joins TRBV18 to TRBJ2-2; 7 bases map to TRBD2. V dropped 1 base and J dropped 1; count of bases not matched to a gene: 0. The germline gives CDR1 KGHSH, CDR2 LQKENI. This CDR3 has 15 amino acids. CDR3 sequence: CASSPQRENTGELFF. The CDR3 DNA reads as TGTGCCAGCTCACCACAGCGGGAGAACACCGGGGAGCTGTTTTTT. Looking up the rest from reference TRBV18 and TRBJ2-2 gives the full variable domain: NAGVMQNPRHLVRRRGQEARLRCSPMKGHSHVYWYRQLPEEGLKFMVYLQKENIIDESGMPKERFSAEFPKEGPSILRIQQVVRGDSAAYFCASSPQRENTGELFFGEGSRLTVL.

J is TRBJ1-4 and V is TRBV5-1; D perhaps matches TRBD1 (6 bases). Trimming took 4 bases from V and 3 from J, leaving 13 bases between them. There are 15 residues in the CDR3. Germline loops: CDR1 SGHRS, CDR2 YFSETQ. Here the CDR3 reads CASSPSRGANEKLFF. The CDR3 bases are TGCGCCAGCAGCCCGTCCAGGGGAGCTAATGAAAAACTGTTTTTT.

A few counts support this clone. The chain uses TRBV11-3 and TRBJ1-5; D remains unclear. Germline-derived CDR1 and CDR2 are SGHNT and YENEEA. The ends were cut back, 5 bases at V and 1 base at J, with 6 bases in the middle. The CDR3 loop spans 13 amino acids. CDR3 region: CASSRDSNQPQHF. CDR3 coding DNA: TGTGCCAGCAGCAGAGACAGCAATCAGCCCCAGCATTTT.

In its sample, this clone was seen a few times. This rearrangement joins TRBV10-3 to TRBJ1-6, with a weak D call TRBD1 (5 bases). The CDR3 is made up of 14 amino acids. Trimming removed 2 bases at V and 10 bases at J, with 12 bases between. Germline V gives CDR1 ENHRY, CDR2 SYGVKD. The CDR3 sequence: CAISERGHESPLHF. The CDR3 bases are TGTGCCATCAGTGAGAGGGGCCATGAGTCACCCCTCCACTTT.